This passage covers 13 T cell receptor beta chains from one sample sequenced in a study of cytomegalovirus exposure and HLA in healthy donors. 13 Jbeta primers and 60 Vbeta primers were used for the PCR. Sequencing was performed with immunoSEQ multiplex PCR; in TCRdb, only in-frame clones are kept and a portion is missing. The sample lists roughly 200,000 clones, more than 85% occurring once. The sequencing input was PBMCs. The receptor source for this set is a woman aged 18 to 35 in good health and CMV-seronegative.

Here the CDR3 reads CAGGRTSSGNTIYF. The CDR3 DNA follows: TGTGCCGGAGGGAGAACGAGCTCTGGAAACACCATATATTTT. The chain recombines TRBV30 with TRBJ1-3; no definite D call. Trimming took 8 bases from V and 0 from J, leaving 14 bases between them. The germline CDR1 and CDR2 sequences are GTSNPN and SVGIG (reference sequence). The CDR3 runs to 14 residues.

The chain carries TRBV18 and TRBJ2-7; 7 bases line up with TRBD1. Germline V gene lookup returns CDR1 KGHSH and CDR2 LQKENI. After removal of 6 bases from V and 0 bases from J, the junction contained 8 bases not matched to a gene. The CDR3 consists of 15 residues. The DNA for the CDR3 is TGTGCCAGCTCCGCACTCCGGGACAGCTCCTACGAGCAGTACTTC. It yields the protein CASSALRDSSYEQYF.

This chain uses TRBV5-4 with TRBJ2-1; 14 bases line up with TRBD2. Losses at the gene ends were 4 bases for V and 6 bases for J; bases not matched to a gene: 9. This CDR3 has 17 residues. CDR1 is SGHNT and CDR2 is YYREEE in the germline V gene (reference sequence). The CDR3 region has the DNA TGTGCCAGCAGCCCTTCGGGACTAGCGGGAGCAGTCAATGAGCAGTTCTTC. Its protein is CASSPSGLAGAVNEQFF. The whole variable domain, filled in from reference TRBV5-4 and TRBJ2-1, reads ETGVTQSPTHLIKTRGQQVTLRCSSQSGHNTVSWYQQALGQGPQFIFQYYREEENGRGNFPPRFSGLQFPNYSSELNVNALELDDSALYLCASSPSGLAGAVNEQFFGPGTRLTVL.

The V gene is TRBV4-1, the J gene TRBJ2-1; TRBD1 is a possible D gene (5 bases). CDR3 length: 16 amino acids. V lost 0 bases to trimming and J lost 10 bases, with 19 bases between them. Germline CDR1 is MGHRA and CDR2 is YSYEKL. CDR3 in DNA: TGCGCCAGCAGCCAAGATCTTGTCCGAGAGCGACAGGAGCAGTTCTTC. Amino acid sequence: CASSQDLVRERQEQFF.

This clone was observed a single time. V usage is TRBV27 and J usage is TRBJ1-6; D gene ambiguous. V gave up 6 bases and J gave up 5 bases, with 11 bases separating them. The CDR3 contains 14 residues. The V gene's germline CDR1 is MNHEY and CDR2 SMNVEV (reference sequence). CDR3 in DNA: TGTGCCAGCAGCCCGACACAAGATAATTCACCCCTCCACTTT. Its translation is CASSPTQDNSPLHF.

The rearrangement uses TRBV27 and TRBJ1-1; 8 nucleotides match TRBD1. Germline trimming cut 2 bases from V and 7 bases from J; bases unmatched to any gene: 6. In germline, CDR1 is MNHEY, CDR2 SMNVEV (reference sequence). This CDR3 spans 14 amino acids. CDR3 protein: CASSLGQGADEAFF. In nucleotides, the CDR3 is TGTGCCAGCAGTTTAGGGCAGGGGGCCGATGAAGCTTTCTTT.

The rearrangement uses TRBV6-5 and TRBJ2-1, with TRBD1 matching 7 bases. After removal of 4 bases from V and 5 bases from J, the junction contained 8 bases not matched to a gene. In germline, CDR1 is MNHEY, CDR2 SVGAGI. This CDR3 has 15 amino acids. The CDR3 nucleotides are TGTGCCAGCAGTTCCCTTGGCACAGGGGACAATGAGCAGTTCTTC. Translated, it gives CASSSLGTGDNEQFF.

The V gene is TRBV5-1, the J gene TRBJ1-1, with a possible D match to TRBD1 (5 bases). There are 12 residues in the CDR3. Trimming left V 2 bases short and J 6 bases short, with 8 bases between. CDR1 and CDR2 (germline): SGHRS, YFSETQ. The chain's CDR3 is CASSFAGAEAFF. The DNA for the CDR3 is TGCGCCAGCAGCTTTGCGGGGGCTGAAGCTTTCTTT.

This chain uses TRBV5-6 with TRBJ1-2; 10 bases are a match to TRBD1. There are 15 residues in the CDR3. The J segment lost 2 bases and the V segment lost 4 bases, leaving 5 bases of the junction unmatched. Germline CDR1 SGHDT, CDR2 YYEEEE. CDR3 protein: CASSSRTGGNYGYTF. The DNA for the CDR3 is TGTGCCAGCAGCAGCCGGACAGGGGGGAACTATGGCTACACCTTC.

The DNA for the CDR3 is TGTGCCAGCAGCCCTCGGACAGGGGGCTATGGCTACACCTTC. Protein: CASSPRTGGYGYTF. The chain recombines TRBV9 with TRBJ1-2; 10 positions match TRBD1. Germline lookup yields CDR1 SGDLS and CDR2 YYNGEE. J lost 4 bases, V lost 4 bases, and 4 bases had no gene match. The CDR3 runs 14 residues.

The rearrangement uses TRBV4-3 and TRBJ1-2, with 8 positions matching TRBD1. The J segment lost 11 bases and the V segment lost 4 bases, leaving 6 bases of the junction unmatched. CDR3 length: 12 residues. Germline CDR1 LGHNA, CDR2 YSLEER. The CDR3 loop is CASSPRTGFYTF. As DNA, the CDR3 is TGCGCCAGCAGCCCCCGGACAGGGTTTTACACCTTC.

The V call is TRBV5-1, the J call TRBJ1-1; D is unresolved. The V gene's germline CDR1 is SGHRS and CDR2 YFSETQ. CDR3 size: 14 residues. V dropped 5 bases and J dropped 4 bases, with 15 bases sitting between them. In DNA, the CDR3 is TGCGCCAGCAGTGAAGGAGTGGGGAGCACTGAAGCTTTCTTT. It translates to CASSEGVGSTEAFF.

The gene calls are TRBV4-1 and TRBJ1-2; 10 bases map to TRBD1. The germline CDR1 and CDR2 sequences are MGHRA and YSYEKL. CDR3 length: 16 amino acids. The V gene end was trimmed by 2 bases and the J gene end by 7 bases; junction bases not matched to a gene: 10. The CDR3 loop reads CASSQIGTGESLGYTF. The CDR3 DNA reads as TGCGCCAGCAGCCAAATCGGGACAGGGGAATCACTTGGCTACACCTTC.